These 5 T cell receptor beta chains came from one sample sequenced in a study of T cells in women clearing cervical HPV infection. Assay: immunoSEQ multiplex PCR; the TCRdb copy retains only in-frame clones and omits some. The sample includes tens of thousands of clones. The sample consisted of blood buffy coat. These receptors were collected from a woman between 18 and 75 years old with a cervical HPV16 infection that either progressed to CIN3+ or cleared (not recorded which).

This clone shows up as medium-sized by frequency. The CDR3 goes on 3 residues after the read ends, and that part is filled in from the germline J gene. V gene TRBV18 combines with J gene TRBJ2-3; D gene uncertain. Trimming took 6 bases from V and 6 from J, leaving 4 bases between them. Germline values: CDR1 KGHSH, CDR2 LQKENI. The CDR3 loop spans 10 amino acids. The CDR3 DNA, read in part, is TGTGCCAGCTCTGCGGATACG. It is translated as CASSADT. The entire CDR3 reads CASSADTQYF.

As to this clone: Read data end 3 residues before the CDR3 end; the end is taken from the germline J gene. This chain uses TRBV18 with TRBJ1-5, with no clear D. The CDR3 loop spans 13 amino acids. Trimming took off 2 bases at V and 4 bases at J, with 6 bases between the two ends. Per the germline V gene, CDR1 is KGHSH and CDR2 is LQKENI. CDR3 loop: CASSPSGNQPQHF. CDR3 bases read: TGTGCCAGCTCACCATCCGGGAATCAGCCC.

CDR3 amino acids: CASSDSSGGADEQFF. CDR3 bases read: TGTGCCAGCAGTGACTCAAGCGGGGGGGCGGATGAG. This chain links TRBV6-4 with TRBJ2-1; TRBD2 agrees at 10 bases. The sequence runs out 3 residues before the end of the CDR3; the remainder is reconstructed from the germline J gene. CDR3 length: 15 residues. Trimming at V came to 0 bases and at J to 8 bases, leaving 4 bases not matched to a gene. The germline V gene has CDR1 MRHNA and CDR2 SNTAGT.

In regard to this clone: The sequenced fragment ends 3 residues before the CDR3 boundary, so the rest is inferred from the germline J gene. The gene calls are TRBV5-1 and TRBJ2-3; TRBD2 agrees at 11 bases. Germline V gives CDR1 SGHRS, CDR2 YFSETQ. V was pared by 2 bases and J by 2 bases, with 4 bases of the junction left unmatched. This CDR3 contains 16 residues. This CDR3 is CASSFGTSGSTDTQYF. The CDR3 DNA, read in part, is TGCGCCAGCAGCTTTGGGACTAGCGGTTCCACAGATACG.

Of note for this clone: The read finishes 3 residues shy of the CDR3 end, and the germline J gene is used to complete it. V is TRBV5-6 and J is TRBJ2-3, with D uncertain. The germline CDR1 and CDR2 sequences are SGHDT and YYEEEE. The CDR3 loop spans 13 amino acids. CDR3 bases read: TGTGCCAGCAGCTTTCCCGGGTCCGAGACG. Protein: CASSFPGSET. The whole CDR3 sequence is CASSFPGSETQYF.